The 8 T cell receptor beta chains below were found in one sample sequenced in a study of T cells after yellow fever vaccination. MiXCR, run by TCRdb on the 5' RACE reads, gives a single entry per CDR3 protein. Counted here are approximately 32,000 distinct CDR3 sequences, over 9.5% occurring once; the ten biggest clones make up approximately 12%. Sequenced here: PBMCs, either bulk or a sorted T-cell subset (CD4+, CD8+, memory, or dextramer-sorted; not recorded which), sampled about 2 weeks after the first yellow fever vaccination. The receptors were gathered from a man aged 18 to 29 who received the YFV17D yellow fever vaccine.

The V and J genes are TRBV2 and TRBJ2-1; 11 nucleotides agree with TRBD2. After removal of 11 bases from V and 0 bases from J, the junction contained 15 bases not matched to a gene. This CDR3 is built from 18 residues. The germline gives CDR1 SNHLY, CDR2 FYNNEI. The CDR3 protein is CALCFRLAGGHSYNEQFF. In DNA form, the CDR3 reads TGTGCCCTCTGTTTTAGGCTAGCGGGGGGTCACTCCTACAATGAGCAGTTCTTC.

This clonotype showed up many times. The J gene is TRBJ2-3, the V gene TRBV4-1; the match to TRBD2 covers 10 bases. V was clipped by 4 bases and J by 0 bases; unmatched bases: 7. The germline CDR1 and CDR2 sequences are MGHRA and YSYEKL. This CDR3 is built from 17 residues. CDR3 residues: CASSPSLAGASTDTQYF. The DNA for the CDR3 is TGCGCCAGCAGCCCCTCCCTAGCGGGGGCTAGCACAGATACGCAGTATTTT.

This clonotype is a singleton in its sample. CDR3 sequence (DNA): TGTGCCAGCAGTGGCCCAGGGAGCTCCTATAATTCACCCCTCCACTTT. Its protein product is CASSGPGSSYNSPLHF. This chain links TRBV25-1 with TRBJ1-6; perhaps TRBD1 as D (5 bases). Germline lookup yields CDR1 MGHDK and CDR2 SYGVNS. Trimming pared 4 bases from V and 0 bases from J, leaving 10 bases between. The CDR3 is 16 residues long.

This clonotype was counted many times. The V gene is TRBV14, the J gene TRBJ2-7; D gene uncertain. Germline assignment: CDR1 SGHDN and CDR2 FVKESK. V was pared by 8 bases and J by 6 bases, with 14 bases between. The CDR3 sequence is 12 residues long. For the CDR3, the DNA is TGTGCCAGCGTTATGTCTGCACTCGAGCAGTACGTC. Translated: CASVMSALEQYV.

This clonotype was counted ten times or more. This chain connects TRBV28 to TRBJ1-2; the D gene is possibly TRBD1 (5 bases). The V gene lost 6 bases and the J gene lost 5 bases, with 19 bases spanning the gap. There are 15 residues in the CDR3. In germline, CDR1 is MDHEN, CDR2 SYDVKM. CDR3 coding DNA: TGTGCCAGCAGCCTCCCCCCCGGGACCCTGTATGGCTACACCTTC. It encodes CASSLPPGTLYGYTF.

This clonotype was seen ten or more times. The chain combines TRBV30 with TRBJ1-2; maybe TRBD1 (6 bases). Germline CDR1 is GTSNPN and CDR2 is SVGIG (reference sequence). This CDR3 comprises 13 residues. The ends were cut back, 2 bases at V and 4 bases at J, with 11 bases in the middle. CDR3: CAWSRDRPYGYTF. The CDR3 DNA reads TGTGCCTGGAGTAGAGACAGGCCCTATGGCTACACCTTC.

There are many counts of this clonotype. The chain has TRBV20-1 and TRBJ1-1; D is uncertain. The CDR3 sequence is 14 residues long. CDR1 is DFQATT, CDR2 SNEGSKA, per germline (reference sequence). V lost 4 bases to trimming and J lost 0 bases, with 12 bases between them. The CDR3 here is CSANQVIMNTEAFF. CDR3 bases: TGCAGTGCTAACCAGGTTATCATGAACACTGAAGCTTTCTTT.

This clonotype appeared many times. CDR3 protein: CATSRGLLAGGPEETQYF. CDR3 DNA sequence: TGTGCCACCAGCAGAGGCTTACTAGCGGGGGGGCCAGAAGAGACCCAGTACTTC. The gene calls are TRBV15 and TRBJ2-5; TRBD2 matches at 13 bases. This CDR3 is 18 amino acids long. The germline CDR1 and CDR2 sequences are LNHNV and YYDKDF (reference sequence). The junction had 8 bases not matched to a gene; V was cut back by 1 base and J by 3 bases.